Described below is a single T cell receptor beta chain sequence and its context. Its specificity is unknown. TCRdb's copy holds only in-frame clones and misses some; the assay was immunoSEQ multiplex PCR. The table has more than 140,000 clones, around 88% seen once; the top ten hold about 3.4%. The data stem from a study of T cell responses to AZD1222 COVID-19 vaccine. General observations from the study: A reported finding is that nearly half of spike-specific TCRs target unmutated variant regions. Donor demographics were predominantly white British with a female majority; clonal diversity may be underestimated.

J was trimmed by 3 bases and V by 6 bases; bases with no gene match: 9. This CDR3 has 16 residues. Germline assignment: CDR1 MDHEN and CDR2 SYDVKM. This specimen was peripheral blood, taken on day 0 of MenACWY control vaccination. This receptor was obtained from an adult in good health. The chain uses TRBV28 and TRBJ1-5; TRBD1 aligns across 9 bases. The CDR3 loop is CASRIGTGSTNQPQHF. The CDR3 DNA sequence: TGTGCCAGCAGGATCGGGACAGGGTCCACCAATCAGCCCCAGCATTTT. Filled out from reference TRBV28 and TRBJ1-5, the complete variable domain reads DVKVTQSSRYLVKRTGEKVFLECVQDMDHENMFWYRQDPGLGLRLIYFSYDVKMKEKGDIPEGYSVSREKKERFSLILESASTNQTSMYLCASRIGTGSTNQPQHFGDGTRLSIL.